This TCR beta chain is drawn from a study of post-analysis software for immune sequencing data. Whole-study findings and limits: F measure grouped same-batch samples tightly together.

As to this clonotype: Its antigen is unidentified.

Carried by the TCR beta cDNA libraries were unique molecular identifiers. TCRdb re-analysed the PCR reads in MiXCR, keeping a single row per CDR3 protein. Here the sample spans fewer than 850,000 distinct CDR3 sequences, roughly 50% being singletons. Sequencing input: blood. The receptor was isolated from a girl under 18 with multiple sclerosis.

The CDR3 DNA reads TGTGCTAGTGCTTTCCTAAGGAGGGATACGCAGTATTTT. Its translation is CASAFLRRDTQYF. The V gene is TRBV12-5, the J gene TRBJ2-3; possibly TRBD2 for D (5 bases). The CDR3 is 13 amino acids. V was pared by 7 bases and J by 6 bases, with 14 bases between. CDR1 and CDR2 from the germline V gene are LGHNT and FRNRAP.